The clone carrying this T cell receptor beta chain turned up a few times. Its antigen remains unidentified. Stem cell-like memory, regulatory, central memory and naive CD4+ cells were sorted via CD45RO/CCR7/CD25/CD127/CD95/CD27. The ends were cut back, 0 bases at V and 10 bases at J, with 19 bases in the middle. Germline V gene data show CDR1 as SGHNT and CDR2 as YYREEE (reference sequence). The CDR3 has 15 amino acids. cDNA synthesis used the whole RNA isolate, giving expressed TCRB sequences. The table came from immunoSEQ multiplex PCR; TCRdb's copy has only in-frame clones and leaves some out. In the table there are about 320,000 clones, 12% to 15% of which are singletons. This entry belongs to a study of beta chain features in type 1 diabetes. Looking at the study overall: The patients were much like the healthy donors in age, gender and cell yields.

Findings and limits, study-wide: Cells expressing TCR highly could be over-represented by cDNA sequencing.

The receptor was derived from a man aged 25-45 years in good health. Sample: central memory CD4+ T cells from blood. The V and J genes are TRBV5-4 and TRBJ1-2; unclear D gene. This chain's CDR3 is CASSLALRETDNYTF. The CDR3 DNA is TGTGCCAGCAGCTTGGCCCTACGGGAAACAGATAACTACACCTTC. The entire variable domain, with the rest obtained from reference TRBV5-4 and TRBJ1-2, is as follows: ETGVTQSPTHLIKTRGQQVTLRCSSQSGHNTVSWYQQALGQGPQFIFQYYREEENGRGNFPPRFSGLQFPNYSSELNVNALELDDSALYLCASSLALRETDNYTFGSGTRLTVV.